What follows are 14 T cell receptor beta chains derived from one specimen sequenced in a study of low-dose radiotherapy and immunotherapy resistance in tumors. With TRAV- and TRBV-specific primers, first-strand cDNA was made, covering the alpha and beta chains. Amplification, which lasted around 20 PCR cycles, used a constant-region primer and V-primer adapter to amplify TCRs. Each CDR3 protein gets one entry after TCRdb re-called the reads with MiXCR. The sample has about 71,000 distinct CDR3 sequences, approximately 31% seen once. Specified time point: before trial treatment. The specimen comprised PBMCs, sampled before treatment. These receptors originate from a female donor with ovarian cancer.

The rearrangement uses TRBV29-1 and TRBJ2-4, with TRBD2 as a possible D gene (6 bases). Germline-derived CDR1 and CDR2 are SQVTM and ANQGSEA. V gave up 5 bases and J gave up 15 bases, with 14 bases separating them. This CDR3 is 10 amino acids long. Here the CDR3 reads CSVRDSYSYF. Written as DNA, the CDR3 is TGCAGCGTTCGGGACTCTTACTCGTACTTC.

The J gene is TRBJ2-2, the V gene TRBV5-4; 8 bases are a match to TRBD2. With V trimmed by 4 bases and J by 3 bases, 5 bases remained unmatched. The CDR3 is made up of 15 amino acids. In germline, CDR1 is SGHNT, CDR2 YYREEE (reference sequence). In DNA, the CDR3 is TGTGCCAGCAGCCAGAAAGCGGGGGACACCGGGGAGCTGTTTTTT. This encodes CASSQKAGDTGELFF.

This clonotype has ten or more counts. The chain couples TRBV2 to TRBJ1-2; 7 nucleotides agree with TRBD1. Per germline, CDR1 SNHLY and CDR2 FYNNEI. The ends lost 6 bases at V and 7 bases at J; junction bases unmatched: 8. The length of the CDR3 is 13 residues. The CDR3 protein is CASSTRDSGGYTF. CDR3 in DNA: TGTGCCAGCAGCACCCGGGACAGTGGTGGCTACACCTTC.

This clonotype was observed many times. J is TRBJ1-1 and V is TRBV20-1; no firm D call. Trimming took 6 bases from V and 6 from J, leaving 20 bases between them. Germline CDR1 DFQATT, CDR2 SNEGSKA (reference sequence). The CDR3 is 14 residues long. CDR3 amino acids: CSASRVGARAEAFF. The DNA for the CDR3 is TGCAGTGCCTCGCGTGTTGGAGCTCGTGCTGAAGCTTTCTTT.

Ten or more counts support this clonotype. The chain carries TRBV6-2 or TRBV6-3 and TRBJ2-3, with 12 bases matching TRBD2. Germline assignment: CDR1 MNHEY and CDR2 SVGEGT. V trimming: 5 bases; J trimming: 1 base; junction bases outside the gene matches: 13. The CDR3 has 19 amino acids. CDR3 DNA: TGTGCCAGCAGTCACCACCCCCCTAGCGGGGGGGAACGCACAGATACGCAGTATTTT. Its translation: CASSHHPPSGGERTDTQYF.

In its sample, this clonotype was seen a few times. The chain couples TRBV7-2 to TRBJ2-5; D is unresolved. V lost 5 bases to trimming and J lost 2 bases, with 21 bases between them. CDR3 length: 17 amino acids. CDR1 is SGHTA and CDR2 is FQGNSA in the germline V gene. CDR3 in DNA: TGTGCCAGCAGCCCTCGAGGTACGCACCCGGCTCAAGAGACCCAGTACTTC. This encodes CASSPRGTHPAQETQYF.

This clonotype has ten or more counts. The rearrangement uses TRBV10-3 and TRBJ1-2; 9 bases agree with TRBD1. The CDR3 loop spans 15 amino acids. Germline lookup yields CDR1 ENHRY and CDR2 SYGVKD. After removal of 5 bases from V and 3 bases from J, the junction contained 7 bases not matched to a gene. The CDR3 here is CAISPTGGGDYGYTF. The DNA for the CDR3 is TGTGCCATCAGTCCGACAGGGGGAGGCGACTATGGCTACACCTTC.

In this sample, this clonotype turned up many times. V and J are TRBV20-1 and TRBJ2-3, with TRBD2 matching over 9 bases. The V gene end was trimmed by 0 bases and the J gene end by 2 bases; junction bases not matched to a gene: 3. Germline V CDR1 and CDR2: DFQATT, SNEGSKA (reference sequence). This CDR3 is 15 amino acids long. CDR3 coding DNA: TGCAGTGCTAGAGATGCGGGAGGGCCCACAGATACGCAGTATTTT. Protein: CSARDAGGPTDTQYF.

The CDR3 DNA reads as TGTGCCATCGGGGAGGGCCCCTATGGCTACACCTTC. Its protein is CAIGEGPYGYTF. This chain connects TRBV10-3 to TRBJ1-2; no clear D gene. V was trimmed by 8 bases and J by 4 bases, leaving 11 bases between them. This CDR3 spans 12 amino acids. Germline assignment: CDR1 ENHRY and CDR2 SYGVKD.

V is TRBV18 and J is TRBJ2-5; D may be TRBD2 (5 bases). The CDR3 extends over 13 amino acids. Germline V lookup: CDR1 KGHSH, CDR2 LQKENI. V gave up 4 bases and J gave up 1 base, with 7 bases separating them. CDR3 in amino acids: CASSRGLQETQYF. In DNA, the CDR3 is TGTGCCAGCTCACGCGGACTCCAAGAGACCCAGTACTTC.

This clonotype has ten or more counts. V usage is TRBV20-1 and J usage is TRBJ2-7; D possibly corresponds to TRBD2 (7 bases). V gave up 1 base and J gave up 1 base, with 14 bases separating them. This CDR3 spans 15 amino acids. Per the germline V gene, CDR1 is DFQATT and CDR2 is SNEGSKA (reference sequence). CDR3 in DNA: TGCAGTGCTAGAGCCCAAGGGGGGGTTTCCTACGAGCAGTACTTC. Amino acids: CSARAQGGVSYEQYF.

This clonotype was counted many times. This chain uses TRBV28 with TRBJ1-2, with D unresolved. CDR1 is MDHEN and CDR2 is SYDVKM in the germline V gene. The CDR3 runs to 14 residues. Trimming cost V 3 bases and J 2 bases, with 10 bases left between them. CDR3 loop: CASSLGPGNYGYTF. CDR3 sequence (DNA): TGTGCCAGCAGTTTGGGTCCGGGAAACTATGGCTACACCTTC.

This clonotype was seen a few times. This chain connects TRBV29-1 to TRBJ2-1; D is ambiguous. V lost 3 bases to trimming and J lost 9 bases, with 9 bases between them. In germline, CDR1 is SQVTM, CDR2 ANQGSEA. The CDR3 is 11 amino acids. The CDR3 DNA is TGCAGCGTTGACAGCCGCGTTGAGCAGTTCTTC. It yields the protein CSVDSRVEQFF.

This clonotype was recorded at least ten times. The chain employs TRBV29-1 and TRBJ1-2, with 7 nucleotides matching TRBD1. From germline, CDR1 is SQVTM and CDR2 ANQGSEA. CDR3 size: 12 residues. After removal of 4 bases from V and 4 bases from J, the junction contained 3 bases not matched to a gene. CDR3 sequence (DNA): TGCAGCGTTGCCGCAGGGGGCTATGGCTACACCTTC. Its protein is CSVAAGGYGYTF.